These T cell receptor beta chains were read from a single sample in a study of blood T cell repertoires in COVID-19. Some clones are missing from TCRdb's copy, which holds only in-frame ones; the method was immunoSEQ multiplex PCR. The sample consists of 34,000 or so clones, roughly 87% of them appearing once. The sample taken for sequencing was peripheral blood. All receptors derive from a man over 45 with active or convalescent COVID-19. Each CDR3 is given with its conserved first and last residue. Fields, in order: V gene, CDR3 length, clone size, D gene, J gene, CDR3 DNA, CDR3 protein. The D gene is left open where the match is weak. Clone size is not always given. Where it is, it says once, few, many or a class for expanded clones.

V: TRBV6-2/TRBV6-3; length: 15; size: -; D: TRBD1; J: TRBJ2-5; DNA: TGTGCCAGCAGTTACCCCACAGGGGGCGAAGAGACCCAGTACTTC; CDR3: CASSYPTGGEETQYF
V: TRBV30; length: 13; size: few; D: -; J: TRBJ1-5; DNA: TGTGCCTGGAGTGGACAGGGCAATCAGCCCCAGCATTTT; CDR3: CAWSGQGNQPQHF
V: TRBV4-1; length: 15; size: once; D: -; J: TRBJ1-4; DNA: TGCGCCAGCAGCCAAGATAGGAAGGGGAATGAAAAACTGTTTTTT; CDR3: CASSQDRKGNEKLFF
V: TRBV28; length: 13; size: -; D: -; J: TRBJ1-2; DNA: TGTGCCAGCAGCCCGACACGCACCTATGGCTACACCTTC; CDR3: CASSPTRTYGYTF
V: TRBV15; length: 14; size: -; D: -; J: TRBJ2-5; DNA: TGTGCCACCAGCAGAGGGGAGTCCCAAGAGACCCAGTACTTC; CDR3: CATSRGESQETQYF
V: TRBV27; length: 13; size: few; D: -; J: TRBJ1-2; DNA: TGTGCCAGCAGTTCGCCAGGGAACTATGGCTACACCTTC; CDR3: CASSSPGNYGYTF
V: TRBV5-6; length: 13; size: -; D: -; J: TRBJ1-2; DNA: TGTGCCAGCAGCTTTGGACAGCTCTATGGCTACACCTTC; CDR3: CASSFGQLYGYTF
V: TRBV5-1; length: 11; size: -; D: -; J: TRBJ2-2; DNA: TGCGCCAGCAAACTAGGGGGGGAGCTGTTTTTT; CDR3: CASKLGGELFF
V: TRBV5-1; length: 13; size: few; D: -; J: TRBJ1-5; DNA: TGCGCCAGCAGCATTACAGGGCACCAGCCCCAGCATTTT; CDR3: CASSITGHQPQHF
V: TRBV18; length: 14; size: -; D: -; J: TRBJ2-2; DNA: TGTGCCAGCTCACCGAACAGGGACACCGGGGAGCTGTTTTTT; CDR3: CASSPNRDTGELFF
V: TRBV6-2/TRBV6-3; length: 17; size: -; D: TRBD2; J: TRBJ2-7; DNA: TGTGCCAGCAGTTACTTTCAGACTAGCGGGACTACCTACGAGCAGTACTTC; CDR3: CASSYFQTSGTTYEQYF
V: TRBV5-5; length: 16; size: few; D: -; J: TRBJ1-4; DNA: TGTGCCAGCAGCTTGGGGGGGCCAGAGAATAATGAAAAACTGTTTTTT; CDR3: CASSLGGPENNEKLFF
V: TRBV28; length: 15; size: -; D: TRBD2; J: TRBJ2-3; DNA: TGTGCCAGCTGGAGCGCGGGAGAGGGGTCAGATACGCAGTATTTT; CDR3: CASWSAGEGSDTQYF
V: TRBV28; length: 12; size: few; D: -; J: TRBJ1-4; DNA: TGTGCCAGCAGTAGCCAGGGCGAAAAACTGTTTTTT; CDR3: CASSSQGEKLFF
V: TRBV5-6; length: 15; size: -; D: TRBD2; J: TRBJ2-5; DNA: TGTGCCAGCAGCTTGGTCCTGGGAGGGGTGGAGACCCAGTACTTC; CDR3: CASSLVLGGVETQYF
V: TRBV5-1; length: 16; size: -; D: TRBD2; J: TRBJ2-1; DNA: TGCGCCAGCAGCCAATGGACTAGCGGGGGATACAATGAGCAGTTCTTC; CDR3: CASSQWTSGGYNEQFF
V: TRBV27; length: 14; size: -; D: -; J: TRBJ1-4; DNA: TGTGCCAGCAGTTTAGGGCTTTCCTCCGAAAAACTGTTTTTT; CDR3: CASSLGLSSEKLFF
V: TRBV19; length: 16; size: once; D: TRBD2; J: TRBJ2-5; DNA: TGTGCCAGTAGTATTTGGACTAGGGGACGGGGTGAGACCCAGTACTTC; CDR3: CASSIWTRGRGETQYF
V: TRBV24-1; length: 17; size: -; D: TRBD2; J: TRBJ2-5; DNA: TGTGCCACCAGTGATACCGGGACTAGCGGGAGTAGAGAGACCCAGTACTTC; CDR3: CATSDTGTSGSRETQYF
V: TRBV6-5; length: 13; size: -; D: TRBD1; J: TRBJ2-1; DNA: TGTGCTTCCCGAAGGGACAGTCACAATGAGCAGTTCTTC; CDR3: CASRRDSHNEQFF
V: TRBV19; length: 14; size: -; D: TRBD1; J: TRBJ1-1; DNA: TGTGCCAGTACCCCCGGGACAGGGGGCACTGAAGCTTTCTTT; CDR3: CASTPGTGGTEAFF
V: TRBV28; length: 18; size: -; D: TRBD2; J: TRBJ2-1; DNA: TGTGCCAGCAGTTTAAGGCTTGTGCGGGAGAGACCCTACAATGAGCAGTTCTTC; CDR3: CASSLRLVRERPYNEQFF
V: TRBV25-1; length: 14; size: -; D: TRBD1; J: TRBJ1-1; DNA: TGTGCCAGCAGTAACACAGGGGCTGCCACTGAAGCTTTCTTT; CDR3: CASSNTGAATEAFF
V: TRBV28; length: 15; size: -; D: TRBD1; J: TRBJ1-4; DNA: TGTGCCAGCAGTTTCTCTGGACAGGGAACTCAAAAACTGTTTTTT; CDR3: CASSFSGQGTQKLFF